Sequencing of this T cell receptor beta chain was carried out in a study of patients and donors after allogeneic stem cell transplantation. Germline V lookup: CDR1 SEHNR, CDR2 FQNEAQ (reference sequence). The J segment lost 4 bases and the V segment lost 4 bases, leaving 6 bases of the junction unmatched. The CDR3 spans 15 residues. This clonotype was found many times. MiXCR, applied by TCRdb to the RT-PCR reads, yields one record per CDR3 protein. The sample includes around 70,000 distinct CDR3 sequences, more than 25% of them seen just once. The receptor was derived from a human donor who was either an allogeneic HSCT recipient or a stem cell or donor lymphocyte infusion donor (not recorded which). It is not recorded whose cells these are; they may come from a transplant donor. The chain uses TRBV7-9 and TRBJ2-7, with 11 bases that match TRBD2. Sequencing was done on a sample of blood, either unsorted or a sorted T cell fraction (not recorded which). The CDR3 DNA reads TGTGCCAGCAGCTATTTGGGGACTAGCGGTTACGAGCAGTACTTC. Its translation is CASSYLGTSGYEQYF.